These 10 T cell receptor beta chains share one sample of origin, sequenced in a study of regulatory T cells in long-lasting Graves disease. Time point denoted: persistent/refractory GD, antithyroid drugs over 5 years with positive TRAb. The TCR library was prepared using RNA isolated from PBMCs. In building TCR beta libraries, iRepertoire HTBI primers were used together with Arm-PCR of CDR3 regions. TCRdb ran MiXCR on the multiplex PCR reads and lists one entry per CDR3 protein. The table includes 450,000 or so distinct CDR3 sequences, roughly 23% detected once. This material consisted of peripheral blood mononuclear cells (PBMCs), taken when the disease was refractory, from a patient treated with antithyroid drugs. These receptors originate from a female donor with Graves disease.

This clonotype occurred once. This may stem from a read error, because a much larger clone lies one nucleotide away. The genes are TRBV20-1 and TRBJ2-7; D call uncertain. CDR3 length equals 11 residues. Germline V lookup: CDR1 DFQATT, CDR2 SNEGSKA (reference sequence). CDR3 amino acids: CSARQSYERYF. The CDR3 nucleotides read TGCAGTGCTAGACAGTCCTACGAGCGGTACTTC.

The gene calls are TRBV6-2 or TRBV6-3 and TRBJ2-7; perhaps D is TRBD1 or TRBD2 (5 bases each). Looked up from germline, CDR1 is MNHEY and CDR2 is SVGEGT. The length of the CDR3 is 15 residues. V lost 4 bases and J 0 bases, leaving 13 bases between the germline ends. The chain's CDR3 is CASSFGADSSYEQYF. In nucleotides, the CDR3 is TGTGCCAGCAGTTTCGGGGCGGATAGCTCCTACGAGCAGTACTTC.

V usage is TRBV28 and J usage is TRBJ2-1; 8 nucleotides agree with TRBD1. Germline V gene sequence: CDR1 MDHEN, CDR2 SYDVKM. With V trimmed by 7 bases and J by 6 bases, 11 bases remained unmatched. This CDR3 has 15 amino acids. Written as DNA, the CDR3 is TGTGCCAGCACATTTGCGGGACAGGAGATCAATGAGCAGTTCTTC. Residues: CASTFAGQEINEQFF. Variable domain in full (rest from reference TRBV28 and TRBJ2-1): DVKVTQSSRYLVKRTGEKVFLECVQDMDHENMFWYRQDPGLGLRLIYFSYDVKMKEKGDIPEGYSVSREKKERFSLILESASTNQTSMYLCASTFAGQEINEQFFGPGTRLTVL.

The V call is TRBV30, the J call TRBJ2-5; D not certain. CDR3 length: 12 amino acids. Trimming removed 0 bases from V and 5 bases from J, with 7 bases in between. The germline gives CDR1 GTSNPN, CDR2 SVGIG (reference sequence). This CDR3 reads CAWSVQSETQYF. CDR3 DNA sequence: TGTGCCTGGAGTGTACAATCCGAGACCCAGTACTTC.

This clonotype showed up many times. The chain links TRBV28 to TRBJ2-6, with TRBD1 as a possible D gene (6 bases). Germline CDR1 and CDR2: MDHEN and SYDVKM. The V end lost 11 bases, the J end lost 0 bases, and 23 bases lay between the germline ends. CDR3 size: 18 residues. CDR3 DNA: TGTGCCTCAAAGTTTGCTGTGGGACATCCCTCTGGGGCCAACGTCCTGACTTTC. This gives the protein CASKFAVGHPSGANVLTF.

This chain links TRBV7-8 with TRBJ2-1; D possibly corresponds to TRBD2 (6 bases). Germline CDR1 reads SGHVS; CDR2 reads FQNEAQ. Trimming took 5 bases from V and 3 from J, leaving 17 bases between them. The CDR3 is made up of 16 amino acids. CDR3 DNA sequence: TGTGCCAGCAGCACATTTCGGGGACTCCTCTACAATGAGCAGTTCTTC. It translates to CASSTFRGLLYNEQFF.

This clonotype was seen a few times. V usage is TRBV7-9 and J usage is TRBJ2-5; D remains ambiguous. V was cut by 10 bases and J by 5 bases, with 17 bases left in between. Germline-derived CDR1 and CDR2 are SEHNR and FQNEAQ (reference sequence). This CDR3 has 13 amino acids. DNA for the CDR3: TGTGCCACCACGCCCCAGGAGAGGGAGACCCAGTACTTC. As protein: CATTPQERETQYF.

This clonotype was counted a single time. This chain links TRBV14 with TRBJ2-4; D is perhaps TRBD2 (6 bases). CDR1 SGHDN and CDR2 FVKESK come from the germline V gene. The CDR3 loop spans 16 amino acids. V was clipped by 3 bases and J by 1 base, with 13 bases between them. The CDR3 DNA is TGTGCCAGCAGCCAGGAGACTAGTAGGGCCAAAAACATTCAGTACTTC. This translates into CASSQETSRAKNIQYF.

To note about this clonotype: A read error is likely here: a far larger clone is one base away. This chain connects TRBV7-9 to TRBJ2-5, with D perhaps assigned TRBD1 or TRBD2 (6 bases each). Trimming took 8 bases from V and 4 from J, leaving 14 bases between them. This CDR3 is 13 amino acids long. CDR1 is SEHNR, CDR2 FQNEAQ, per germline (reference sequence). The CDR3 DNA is TGTGCCAGCCGTAAGAGGGGGGCAGAGACCCAGTACTTC. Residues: CASRKRGAETQYF.

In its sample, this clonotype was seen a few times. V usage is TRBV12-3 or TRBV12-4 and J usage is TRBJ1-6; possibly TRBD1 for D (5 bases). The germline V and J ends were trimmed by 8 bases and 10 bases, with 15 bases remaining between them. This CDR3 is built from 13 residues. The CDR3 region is CASLAGVRSPLHF. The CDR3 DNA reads TGTGCCAGCTTGGCGGGGGTAAGATCACCCCTCCACTTT.